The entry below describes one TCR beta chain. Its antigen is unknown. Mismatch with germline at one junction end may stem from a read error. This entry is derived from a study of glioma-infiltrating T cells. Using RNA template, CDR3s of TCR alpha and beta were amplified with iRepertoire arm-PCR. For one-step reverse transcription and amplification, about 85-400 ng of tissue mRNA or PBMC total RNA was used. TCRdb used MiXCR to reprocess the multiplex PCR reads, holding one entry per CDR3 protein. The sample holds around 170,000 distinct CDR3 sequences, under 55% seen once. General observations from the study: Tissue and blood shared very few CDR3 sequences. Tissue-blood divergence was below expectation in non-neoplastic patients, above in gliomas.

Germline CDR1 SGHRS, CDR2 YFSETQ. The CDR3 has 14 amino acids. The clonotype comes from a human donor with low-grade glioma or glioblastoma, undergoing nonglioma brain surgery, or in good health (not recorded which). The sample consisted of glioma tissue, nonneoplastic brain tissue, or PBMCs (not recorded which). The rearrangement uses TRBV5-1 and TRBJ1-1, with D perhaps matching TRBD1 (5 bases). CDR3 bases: TGCGCCAGCAGTTCCGGGACGGTGAACACTGAAGCTTTATTT. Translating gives CASSSGTVNTEALF.